This T cell receptor beta chain was sequenced for a study of cytomegalovirus exposure and HLA in healthy donors. About the study: The early release's HLA-typed donors yielded some 85 million unique TCRs.

Study-wide findings and caveats: Prior analysis indicated that the majority of TCR beta V segments exhibited productivity approximately 87% or approximately 30% of the time.

A remark on this clone: What it recognizes is unknown.

Germline V gives CDR1 SGHAT, CDR2 FQNNGV. V lost 3 bases and J lost 7, with 13 bases in between. The CDR3 consists of 15 residues. PCR involved 60 Vbeta and 13 Jbeta primers. Clones were read by immunoSEQ multiplex PCR, and TCRdb kept only the in-frame ones, dropping some. The sample lists under 95,000 clones, over 75% occurring once. The sequenced material came from PBMCs. The sequence was collected from a boy aged 5-17 years in good health and CMV-seronegative. This chain joins TRBV11-2 and TRBJ1-6; no reliable D call. The CDR3 loop reads CASSFPNPVNSPLHF. The CDR3 DNA reads TGTGCCAGCAGCTTCCCGAACCCAGTGAATTCACCCCTCCACTTT.